The 6 T cell receptor beta chains below were found in one sample sequenced in a study of blood T cell repertoires in COVID-19. The data were produced by immunoSEQ multiplex PCR, yet TCRdb's version contains in-frame clones alone and is incomplete. Altogether roughly 110,000 clones are present, 80% to 95% being singletons, with the ten largest covering around 1.3%. The sample comprised peripheral blood. These receptors all come from a woman aged 25-40 years with acute or convalescent COVID-19.

The J gene is TRBJ1-1, the V gene TRBV6-2 or TRBV6-3, with TRBD1 as a possible D gene (5 bases). Per the germline V gene, CDR1 is MNHEY and CDR2 is SVGEGT. CDR3 length equals 11 residues. V was clipped by 4 bases and J by 10 bases, with 10 bases between them. Written as DNA, the CDR3 is TGTGCCAGCAGTTCGACAGTAGGAGCTTTCTTT. The encoded protein is CASSSTVGAFF.

The chain carries TRBV19 and TRBJ1-4; 10 bases fit TRBD1. CDR3 size: 14 residues. The germline gives CDR1 LNHDA, CDR2 SQIVND (reference sequence). The V gene end was trimmed by 7 bases and the J gene end by 6 bases; junction bases not matched to a gene: 5. The CDR3 spells CASKRQGADEKLFF. The CDR3 nucleotides are TGTGCCAGTAAGAGACAGGGGGCGGATGAAAAACTGTTTTTT.

The chain employs TRBV7-8 and TRBJ1-2; D is perhaps TRBD1 (5 bases). From germline, CDR1 is SGHVS and CDR2 FQNEAQ. The length of the CDR3 is 16 residues. V was shortened by 1 base and J by 4 bases, with 16 bases between the two germline ends. CDR3 nucleotide sequence: TGTGCCAGCAGCTTAGAGATGGGGGGAAACCGCTATGGCTACACCTTC. This translates into CASSLEMGGNRYGYTF.

This rearrangement joins TRBV13 to TRBJ2-2; TRBD1 is a possible D gene (5 bases). This CDR3 has 17 amino acids. Trimming stripped 0 bases from V and 4 bases from J, with 15 bases between. Germline V lookup: CDR1 PRHDT, CDR2 FYEKMQ (reference sequence). CDR3 nucleotides: TGTGCCAGCAGCTTAGGTGCAGGGATTCGTGGCACCGGGGAGCTGTTTTTT. Amino acid sequence: CASSLGAGIRGTGELFF.

The chain uses TRBV14 and TRBJ1-2; D may be TRBD1 (6 bases). The CDR3 spans 13 residues. The V end was cut by 3 bases, the J end by 8 bases, with 13 bases between. CDR1 SGHDN and CDR2 FVKESK come from the germline V gene. The CDR3 loop is CASSQYRAGGYTF. The CDR3 DNA reads as TGTGCCAGCAGCCAGTACAGGGCGGGCGGCTACACCTTC.

This chain connects TRBV27 to TRBJ2-7; TRBD2 agrees at 9 bases. The J segment lost 6 bases and the V segment lost 0 bases, leaving 6 bases of the junction unmatched. Germline V CDR1 and CDR2: MNHEY, SMNVEV (reference sequence). The CDR3 is made up of 15 amino acids. CDR3 residues: CASSLSGGGGLEQYF. CDR3 DNA sequence: TGTGCCAGCAGTTTATCCGGCGGGGGGGGTCTCGAGCAGTACTTC.